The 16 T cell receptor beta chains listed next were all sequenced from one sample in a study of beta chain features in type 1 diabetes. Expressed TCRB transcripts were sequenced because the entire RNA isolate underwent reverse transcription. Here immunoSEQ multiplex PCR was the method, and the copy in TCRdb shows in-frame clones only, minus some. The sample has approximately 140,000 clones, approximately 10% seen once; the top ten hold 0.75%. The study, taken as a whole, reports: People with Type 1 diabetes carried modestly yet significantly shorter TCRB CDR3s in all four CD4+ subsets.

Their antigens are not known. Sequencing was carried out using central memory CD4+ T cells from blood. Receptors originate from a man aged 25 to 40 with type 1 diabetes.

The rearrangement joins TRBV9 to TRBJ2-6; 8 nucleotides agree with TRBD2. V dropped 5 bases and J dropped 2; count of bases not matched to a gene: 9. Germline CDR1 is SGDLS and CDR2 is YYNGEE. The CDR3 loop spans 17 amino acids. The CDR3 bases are TGTGCCAGCAGGCCGGGACTAGAGAGGACTGGGGCCAACGTCCTGACTTTC. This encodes CASRPGLERTGANVLTF.

The chain's CDR3 is CASSQGSVGTPLPLHF. CDR3 nucleotide sequence: TGCGCCAGCAGCCAAGGCTCTGTAGGGACTCCGCTACCCCTCCACTTT. This sequence joins TRBV4-1 and TRBJ1-6; a possible D gene is TRBD1 (5 bases). Germline V lookup: CDR1 MGHRA, CDR2 YSYEKL. The CDR3 consists of 16 residues. Trimming took off 1 base at V and 12 bases at J, with 19 bases between the two ends.

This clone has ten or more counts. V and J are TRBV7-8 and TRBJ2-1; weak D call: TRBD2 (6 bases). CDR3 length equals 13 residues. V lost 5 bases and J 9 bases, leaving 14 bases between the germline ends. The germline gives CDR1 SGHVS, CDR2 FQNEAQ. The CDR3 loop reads CASSPGVASEQFF. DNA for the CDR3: TGTGCCAGCAGCCCGGGGGTGGCGAGTGAGCAGTTCTTC.

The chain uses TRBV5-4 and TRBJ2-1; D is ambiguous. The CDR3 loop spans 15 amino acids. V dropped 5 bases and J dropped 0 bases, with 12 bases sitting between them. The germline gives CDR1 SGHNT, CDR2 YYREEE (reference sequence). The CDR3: CASRTFMSSYNEQFF. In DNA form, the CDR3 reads TGTGCCAGCAGAACCTTTATGAGCTCCTACAATGAGCAGTTCTTC.

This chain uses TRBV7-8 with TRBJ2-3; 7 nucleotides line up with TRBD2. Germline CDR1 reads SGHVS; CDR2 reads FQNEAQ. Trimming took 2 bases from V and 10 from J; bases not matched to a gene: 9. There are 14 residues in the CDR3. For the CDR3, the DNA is TGTGCCAGCAGCTTACAGGGTGTCGCGGGAGCGCAGTATTTT. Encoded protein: CASSLQGVAGAQYF.

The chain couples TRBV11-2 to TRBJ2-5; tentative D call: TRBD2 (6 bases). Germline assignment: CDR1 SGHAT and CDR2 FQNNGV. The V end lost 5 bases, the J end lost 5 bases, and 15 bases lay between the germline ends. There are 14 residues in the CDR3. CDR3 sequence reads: CASSPPGGRETQYF. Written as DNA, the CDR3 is TGTGCCAGCAGCCCGCCGGGTGGGAGGGAGACCCAGTACTTC.

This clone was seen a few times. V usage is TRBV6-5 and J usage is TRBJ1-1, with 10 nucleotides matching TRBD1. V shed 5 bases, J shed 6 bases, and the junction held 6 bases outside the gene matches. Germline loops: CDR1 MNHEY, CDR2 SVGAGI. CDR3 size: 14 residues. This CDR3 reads CASSPRQGAAEAFF. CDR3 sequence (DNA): TGTGCCAGCAGTCCACGACAGGGGGCCGCTGAAGCTTTCTTT.

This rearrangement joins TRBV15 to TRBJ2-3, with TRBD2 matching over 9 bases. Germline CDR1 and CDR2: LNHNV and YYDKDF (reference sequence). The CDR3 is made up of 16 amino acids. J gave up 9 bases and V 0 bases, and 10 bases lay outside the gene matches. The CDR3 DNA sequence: TGTGCCACCAGCAGAGACGGCGGGGGGGCCGGGAGGACGCAGTATTTT. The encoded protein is CATSRDGGGAGRTQYF.

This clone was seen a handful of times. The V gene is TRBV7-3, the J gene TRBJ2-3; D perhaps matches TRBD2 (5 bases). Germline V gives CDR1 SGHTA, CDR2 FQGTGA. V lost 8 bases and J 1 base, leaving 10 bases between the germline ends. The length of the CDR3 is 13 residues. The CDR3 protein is CASRPRGTDTQYF. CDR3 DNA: TGTGCCAGCCGGCCGAGGGGCACAGATACGCAGTATTTT.

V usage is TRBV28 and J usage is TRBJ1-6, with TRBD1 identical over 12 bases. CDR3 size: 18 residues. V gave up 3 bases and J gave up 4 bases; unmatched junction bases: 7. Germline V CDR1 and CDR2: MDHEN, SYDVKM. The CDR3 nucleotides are TGTGCCAGCAGTTTGGGGGGGACAGGGGGCGGTTATAATTCACCCCTCCACTTT. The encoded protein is CASSLGGTGGGYNSPLHF.

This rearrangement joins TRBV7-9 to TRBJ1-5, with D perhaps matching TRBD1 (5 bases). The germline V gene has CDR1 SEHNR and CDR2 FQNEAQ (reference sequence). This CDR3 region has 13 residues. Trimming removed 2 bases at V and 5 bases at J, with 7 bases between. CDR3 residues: CASSLQGDQPQHF. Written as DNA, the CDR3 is TGTGCCAGCAGCTTACAGGGTGATCAGCCCCAGCATTTT.

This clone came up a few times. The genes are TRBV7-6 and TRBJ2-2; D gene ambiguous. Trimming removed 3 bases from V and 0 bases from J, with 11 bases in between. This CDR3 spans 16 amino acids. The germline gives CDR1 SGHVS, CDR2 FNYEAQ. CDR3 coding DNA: TGTGCCAGCAGCTTGGGCCAGGCCGCGAACACCGGGGAGCTGTTTTTT. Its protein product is CASSLGQAANTGELFF.

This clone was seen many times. CDR3 region: CASSLGSRASYNEQFF. The CDR3 nucleotides are TGTGCCAGCAGCTTAGGATCCAGGGCGAGTTACAATGAGCAGTTCTTC. The rearrangement links TRBV7-9 to TRBJ2-1, with a possible D match to TRBD1 (5 bases). This CDR3 has 16 residues. V lost 1 base to trimming and J lost 4 bases, with 14 bases between them. Germline assignment: CDR1 SEHNR and CDR2 FQNEAQ (reference sequence).

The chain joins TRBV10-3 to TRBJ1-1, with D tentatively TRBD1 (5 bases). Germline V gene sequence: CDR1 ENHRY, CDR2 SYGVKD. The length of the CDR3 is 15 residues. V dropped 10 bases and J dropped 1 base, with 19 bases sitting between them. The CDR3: CATTSDRTGNTEAFF. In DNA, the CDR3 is TGTGCCACCACGTCTGACCGAACAGGGAACACTGAAGCTTTCTTT.

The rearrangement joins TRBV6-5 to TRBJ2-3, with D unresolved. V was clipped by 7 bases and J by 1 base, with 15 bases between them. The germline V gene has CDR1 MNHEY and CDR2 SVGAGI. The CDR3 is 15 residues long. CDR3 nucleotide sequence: TGTGCCAGCACCCCAGGATTCAGCCGCACAGATACGCAGTATTTT. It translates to CASTPGFSRTDTQYF.

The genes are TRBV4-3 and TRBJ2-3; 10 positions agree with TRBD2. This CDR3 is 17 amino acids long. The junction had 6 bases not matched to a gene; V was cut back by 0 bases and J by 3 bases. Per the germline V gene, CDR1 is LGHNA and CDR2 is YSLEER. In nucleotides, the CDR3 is TGCGCCAGCAGCCAAGATACCCCAGCGGGGGGGACAGATACGCAGTATTTT. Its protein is CASSQDTPAGGTDTQYF.